These 4 T cell receptor beta chains were all obtained from the same sample, sequenced in a study of blood T cell repertoires in COVID-19. Produced via immunoSEQ multiplex PCR; TCRdb's table is partial and in-frame only. The repertoire holds roughly 200,000 clones, with over 75% as singletons. Material for sequencing was peripheral blood. All receptors derive from a person between 65 and 79 years old with COVID-19, enrolled during active disease.

The rearrangement links TRBV15 to TRBJ2-7; TRBD2 agrees at 7 bases. Germline V lookup: CDR1 LNHNV, CDR2 YYDKDF (reference sequence). The CDR3 runs to 16 residues. Losses at the gene ends were 4 bases for V and 0 bases for J; bases not matched to a gene: 9. CDR3 in amino acids: CATSIGVGGSSYEQYF. DNA for the CDR3: TGTGCCACCAGCATAGGAGTAGGCGGGAGCTCCTACGAGCAGTACTTC.

V usage is TRBV7-6 and J usage is TRBJ1-6; D uncertain. The V end lost 1 base, the J end lost 10 bases, and 17 bases lay between the germline ends. Germline V gene lookup returns CDR1 SGHVS and CDR2 FNYEAQ. CDR3 length: 16 residues. The CDR3 loop reads CASSLEGPLAGSPLHF. The DNA of the CDR3 is TGTGCCAGCAGCTTAGAAGGGCCCCTGGCGGGCTCACCCCTCCACTTT.

The gene calls are TRBV3-1 (or the pseudogene TRBV3-2) and TRBJ2-2, with D possibly matching TRBD2 (6 bases). The V gene lost 3 bases and the J gene lost 0 bases, with 8 bases spanning the gap. The CDR3 sequence is 15 residues long. The V gene's germline CDR1 is LGHDT and CDR2 YNNKEL (reference sequence). CDR3 residues: CASSQGGSNTGELFF. In DNA form, the CDR3 reads TGTGCCAGCAGCCAGGGGGGTTCGAACACCGGGGAGCTGTTTTTT.

This rearrangement joins TRBV5-4 to TRBJ2-3; no definite D call. Trimming shortened V by 4 bases and J by 0 bases, and 15 bases separated the two germline ends. CDR3 size: 16 residues. The V gene's germline CDR1 is SGHNT and CDR2 YYREEE (reference sequence). The DNA for the CDR3 is TGTGCCAGCAGCCTCTTACGACAATCTAGCACAGATACGCAGTATTTT. Protein: CASSLLRQSSTDTQYF.